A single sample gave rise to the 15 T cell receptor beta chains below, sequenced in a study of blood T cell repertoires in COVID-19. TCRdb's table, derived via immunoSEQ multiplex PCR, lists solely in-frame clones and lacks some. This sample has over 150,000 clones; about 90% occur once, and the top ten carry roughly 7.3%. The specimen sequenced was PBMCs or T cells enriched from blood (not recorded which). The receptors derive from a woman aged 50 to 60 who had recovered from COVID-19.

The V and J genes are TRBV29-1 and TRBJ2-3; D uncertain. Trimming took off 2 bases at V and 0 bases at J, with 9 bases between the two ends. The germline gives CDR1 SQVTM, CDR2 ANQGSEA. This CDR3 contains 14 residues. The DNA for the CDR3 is TGCAGCGTTGAACCGCCACAGAGCACAGATACGCAGTATTTT. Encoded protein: CSVEPPQSTDTQYF.

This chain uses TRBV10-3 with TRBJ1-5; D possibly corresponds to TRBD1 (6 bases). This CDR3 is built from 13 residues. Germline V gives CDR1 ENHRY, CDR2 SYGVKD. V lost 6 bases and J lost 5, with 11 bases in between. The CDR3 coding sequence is TGTGCCATCAGACAGGGTTGGGATCAGCCCCAGCATTTT. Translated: CAIRQGWDQPQHF.

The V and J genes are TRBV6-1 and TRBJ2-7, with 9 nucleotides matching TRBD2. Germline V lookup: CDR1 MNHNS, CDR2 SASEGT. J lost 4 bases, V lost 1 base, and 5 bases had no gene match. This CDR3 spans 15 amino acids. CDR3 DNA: TGTGCCAGCAGTGAAGAGGGGACTAGCTTATACGAGCAGTACTTC. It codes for CASSEEGTSLYEQYF.

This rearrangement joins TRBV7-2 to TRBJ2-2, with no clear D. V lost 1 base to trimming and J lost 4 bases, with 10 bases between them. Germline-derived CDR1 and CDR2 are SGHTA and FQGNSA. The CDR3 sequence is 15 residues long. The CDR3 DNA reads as TGTGCCAGCAGCTTAGATCCGGTTAGCACCGGGGAGCTGTTTTTT. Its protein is CASSLDPVSTGELFF.

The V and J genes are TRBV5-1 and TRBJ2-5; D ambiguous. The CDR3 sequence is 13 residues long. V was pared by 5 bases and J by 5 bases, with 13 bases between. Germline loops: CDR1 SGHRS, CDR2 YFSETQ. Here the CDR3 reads CASRPLVEETQYF. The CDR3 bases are TGCGCCAGCAGGCCCCTGGTGGAGGAGACCCAGTACTTC.

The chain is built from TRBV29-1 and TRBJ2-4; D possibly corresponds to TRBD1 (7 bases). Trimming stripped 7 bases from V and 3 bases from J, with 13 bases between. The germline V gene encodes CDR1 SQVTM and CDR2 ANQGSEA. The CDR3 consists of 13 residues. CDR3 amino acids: CSGGDSYKNIQYF. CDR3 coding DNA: TGCAGCGGGGGGGACAGTTACAAAAACATTCAGTACTTC.

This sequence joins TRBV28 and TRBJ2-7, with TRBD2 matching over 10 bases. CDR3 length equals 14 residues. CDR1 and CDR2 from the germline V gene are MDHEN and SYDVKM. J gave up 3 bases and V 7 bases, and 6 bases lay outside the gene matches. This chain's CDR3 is CASTMASGSYEQYF. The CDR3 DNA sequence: TGTGCCAGCACCATGGCTAGCGGGAGCTACGAGCAGTACTTC.

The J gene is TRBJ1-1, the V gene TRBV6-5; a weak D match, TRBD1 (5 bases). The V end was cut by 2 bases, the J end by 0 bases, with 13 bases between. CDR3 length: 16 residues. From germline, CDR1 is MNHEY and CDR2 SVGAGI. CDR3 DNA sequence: TGTGCCAGCAGTTACGGGCAGGGCCTTTTGAACACTGAAGCTTTCTTT. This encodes CASSYGQGLLNTEAFF.

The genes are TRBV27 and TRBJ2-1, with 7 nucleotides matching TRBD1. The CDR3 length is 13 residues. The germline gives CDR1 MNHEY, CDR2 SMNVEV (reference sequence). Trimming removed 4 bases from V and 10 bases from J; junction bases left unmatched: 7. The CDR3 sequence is CASSSRQGLEQFF. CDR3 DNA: TGTGCCAGCAGTTCCCGACAGGGTCTCGAGCAGTTCTTC.

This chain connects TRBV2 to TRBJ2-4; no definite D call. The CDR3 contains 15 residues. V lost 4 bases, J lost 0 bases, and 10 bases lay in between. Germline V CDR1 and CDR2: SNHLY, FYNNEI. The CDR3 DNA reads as TGTGCCAGCAGTGTGGAGAGGATAGCCAAAAACATTCAGTACTTC. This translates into CASSVERIAKNIQYF.

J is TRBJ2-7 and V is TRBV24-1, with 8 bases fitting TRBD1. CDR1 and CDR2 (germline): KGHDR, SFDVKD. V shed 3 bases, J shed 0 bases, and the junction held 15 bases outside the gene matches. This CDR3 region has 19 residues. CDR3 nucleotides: TGTGCCACCAGTGATCCCGGGACAGGTAATATAGGAGCCTCCTACGAGCAGTACTTC. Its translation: CATSDPGTGNIGASYEQYF.

CDR3 sequence: CASSFGIAGDWYF. CDR3 DNA sequence: TGTGCCAGCAGCTTCGGCATCGCTGGTGACTGGTACTTC. The chain couples TRBV7-2 to TRBJ2-7; D is unclear. The CDR3 is 13 amino acids. The germline CDR1 and CDR2 sequences are SGHTA and FQGNSA. V lost 3 bases and J lost 12, with 18 bases in between.

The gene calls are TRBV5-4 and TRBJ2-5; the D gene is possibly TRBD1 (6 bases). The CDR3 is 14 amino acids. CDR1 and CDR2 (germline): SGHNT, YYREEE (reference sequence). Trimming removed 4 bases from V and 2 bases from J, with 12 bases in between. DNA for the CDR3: TGTGCCAGCAGCCTTCCAGGGGCACAAGAGACCCAGTACTTC. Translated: CASSLPGAQETQYF.

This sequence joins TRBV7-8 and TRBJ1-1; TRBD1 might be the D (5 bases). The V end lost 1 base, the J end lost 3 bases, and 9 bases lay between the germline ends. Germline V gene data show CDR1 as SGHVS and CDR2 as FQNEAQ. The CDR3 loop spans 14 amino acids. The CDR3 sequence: CASSLEQEYTEAFF. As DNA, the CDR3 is TGTGCCAGCAGCTTAGAACAGGAGTACACTGAAGCTTTCTTT.

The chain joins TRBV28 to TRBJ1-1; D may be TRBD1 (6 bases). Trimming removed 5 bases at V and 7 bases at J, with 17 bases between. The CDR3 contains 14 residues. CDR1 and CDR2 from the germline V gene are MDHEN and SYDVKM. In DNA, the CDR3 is TGTGCCAGCAGTGAATACATGGACAGCGGTGAAGCTTTCTTT. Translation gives CASSEYMDSGEAFF.